These T cell receptor beta chains were read from a single sample in a study of CD8+ T cells in alopecia areata. The method was immunoSEQ multiplex PCR; TCRdb's version includes in-frame clones alone and lacks a portion of them. The sample carries fewer than 250,000 clones, roughly 64% recorded once. The sample was CD4+ T cells sorted from blood, taken at week 4, from a patient treated with tofacitinib. The receptors originated from a human donor with alopecia areata. The CDR3 runs from the conserved cysteine through the conserved F or W. A D gene is named only where the DNA matches it firmly. Some rows have no size entry. The others give once, few or many, or a class for an expanded clone.

J gene | D gene | V gene | clone size | CDR3 length | CDR3 protein | CDR3 DNA
TRBJ1-1 | TRBD1 | TRBV5-1 | once | 17 | CASSRTGGLPPNTEAFF | TGCGCCAGCAGCCGGACAGGGGGACTCCCCCCGAACACTGAAGCTTTCTTT
TRBJ1-4 | TRBD1 | TRBV6-6 | NA | 14 | CASSSGTGTEKLFF | TGTGCCAGCAGTTCAGGGACAGGGACCGAAAAACTGTTTTTT
TRBJ2-5 | NA | TRBV7-7 | NA | 14 | CASSLYGSGETQYF | TGTGCTAGCAGCTTGTATGGATCTGGGGAGACCCAGTACTTC
TRBJ1-1 | NA | TRBV29-1 | NA | 13 | CSADPTRNTEAFF | TGCAGCGCCGACCCGACAAGGAACACTGAAGCTTTCTTT
TRBJ2-7 | TRBD2 | TRBV5-1 | NA | 17 | CASSLLGSGGVPYEQYF | TGCGCCAGCAGCTTGTTGGGAAGCGGGGGGGTCCCCTACGAGCAGTACTTC
TRBJ2-5 | NA | TRBV15 | once | 13 | CATSSAPVETQYF | TGTGCCACCAGCAGTGCCCCTGTCGAGACCCAGTACTTC
TRBJ1-2 | NA | TRBV5-4 | few | 13 | CASSRTGPYGYTF | TGTGCCAGCAGCCGCACGGGACCCTATGGCTACACCTTC
TRBJ1-2 | NA | TRBV5-1 | few | 14 | CASSYGAQGYGYTF | TGCGCCAGCAGCTACGGAGCCCAGGGTTATGGCTACACCTTC
TRBJ2-7 | TRBD1 | TRBV6-1 | NA | 11 | CAGTWAGGQYF | TGTGCCGGCACGTGGGCAGGGGGGCAGTACTTC
TRBJ2-5 | NA | TRBV2 | NA | 15 | CASMGATLSLETQYF | TGTGCCAGCATGGGGGCCACTTTAAGTTTAGAGACCCAGTACTTC
TRBJ1-2 | NA | TRBV29-1 | NA | 13 | CSVEFRVGRGYTF | TGCAGCGTTGAATTCAGGGTCGGGCGAGGCTACACCTTC
TRBJ1-2 | NA | TRBV16 | few | 12 | CASSQSLEGYTF | TGTGCCAGCAGCCAATCCTTAGAGGGCTACACCTTC
TRBJ2-3 | TRBD1 | TRBV7-9 | NA | 16 | CASSLGQGAPTDTQYF | TGTGCCAGCAGCTTAGGGCAGGGGGCGCCGACAGATACGCAGTATTTT
TRBJ2-7 | NA | TRBV25-1 | NA | 15 | CASSEPGTGTYEQYF | TGTGCCAGCAGTGAACCCGGGACCGGTACCTACGAGCAGTACTTC
TRBJ1-4 | NA | TRBV4-1 | many | 15 | CASSISKGSYEKLFF | TGCGCCAGCAGCATATCGAAGGGGTCCTATGAAAAACTGTTTTTT
TRBJ2-7 | NA | TRBV10-3 | NA | 14 | CAISEYRETYEQYF | TGTGCCATCAGTGAGTATAGGGAAACCTACGAGCAGTACTTC
TRBJ1-1 | TRBD1 | TRBV23-1 | few | 14 | CASRPGQGNTEAFF | TGCGCCAGCAGACCGGGACAGGGGAACACTGAAGCTTTCTTT
TRBJ1-5 | NA | TRBV23-1 | NA | 14 | CASSWAGSNQPQHF | TGCGCCAGCAGCTGGGCAGGGAGCAATCAGCCCCAGCATTTT
TRBJ2-7 | TRBD1 | TRBV10-3 | once | 16 | CAISEPIRQGAYEQYF | TGTGCCATCAGTGAGCCGATTAGACAGGGGGCCTACGAGCAGTACTTC
TRBJ1-1 | NA | TRBV6-6 | NA | 15 | CASFGGWWMNTEAFF | TGTGCCAGCTTCGGGGGGTGGTGGATGAACACTGAAGCTTTCTTT
TRBJ1-2 | NA | TRBV4-1 | NA | 14 | CASSQDAPLKGYTF | TGCGCCAGCAGCCAAGATGCTCCCCTGAAGGGCTACACCTTC
TRBJ1-2 | NA | TRBV28 | few | 13 | CASRDSSNYGYTF | TGTGCCAGCAGGGACAGTTCTAACTATGGCTACACCTTC
TRBJ2-5 | NA | TRBV2 | NA | 13 | CASSVIESETQYF | TGTGCCAGCAGTGTAATTGAATCGGAGACCCAGTACTTC
TRBJ2-5 | NA | TRBV6-5 | NA | 15 | CASRPGPGPQETQYF | TGTGCCAGCAGACCCGGACCGGGCCCCCAGGAGACCCAGTACTTC
TRBJ2-3 | NA | TRBV7-2 | NA | 15 | CASSVMGGSKGSQYF | TGTGCCAGCAGCGTCATGGGCGGCTCAAAAGGGTCGCAGTATTTT
TRBJ2-7 | NA | TRBV20-1 | NA | 11 | CSRERGNEQYF | TGCAGTCGAGAACGGGGTAACGAGCAGTACTTC
TRBJ2-6 | TRBD1 | TRBV11-2 | NA | 17 | CASSRGQSSSGANVLTF | TGTGCCAGCAGCCGGGGACAGTCCTCCTCTGGGGCCAACGTCCTGACTTTC
TRBJ2-2 | NA | TRBV6-5 | NA | 14 | CAIRSGLNTGELFF | TGTGCCATCAGAAGTGGCTTAAACACCGGGGAGCTGTTTTTT
TRBJ2-7 | NA | TRBV29-1 | NA | 15 | CSVRGGTGVSYEQYF | TGCAGCGTACGGGGAGGAACAGGGGTCTCCTACGAGCAGTACTTC
TRBJ2-3 | NA | TRBV6-5 | NA | 14 | CASSYRRGADTQYF | TGTGCCAGCAGTTATCGTCGTGGGGCAGATACGCAGTATTTT
TRBJ2-2 | NA | TRBV27 | NA | 12 | CASSKGIGELFF | TGTGCCAGCAGTAAGGGTATCGGGGAGCTGTTTTTT
TRBJ1-2 | TRBD1 | TRBV5-4 | NA | 13 | CASSQTGGGGYTF | TGTGCCAGCAGTCAGACAGGGGGCGGTGGCTACACCTTC
TRBJ2-3 | TRBD2 | TRBV30 | few | 14 | CAWGLAGGFHTQYF | TGTGCCTGGGGACTAGCGGGGGGTTTCCATACGCAGTATTTT
TRBJ1-2 | NA | TRBV5-4 | NA | 13 | CASRPGTNYGYTF | TGTGCCAGCAGACCGGGAACTAACTATGGCTACACCTTC
TRBJ2-2 | NA | TRBV7-2 | few | 16 | CASSLWGAMSTGELFF | TGTGCCAGCAGCTTATGGGGGGCGATGAGCACCGGGGAGCTGTTTTTT
TRBJ1-4 | NA | TRBV7-9 | few | 18 | CASSLAWQGITTNEKLFF | TGTGCCAGCAGCTTAGCGTGGCAGGGGATAACAACTAATGAAAAACTGTTTTTT
TRBJ1-2 | TRBD1 | TRBV7-9 | NA | 11 | CAGGQGDGYTF | TGTGCCGGGGGACAGGGGGATGGCTACACCTTC
TRBJ2-5 | NA | TRBV30 | NA | 15 | CAWKGGPGQQETQYF | TGTGCCTGGAAGGGAGGCCCCGGTCAACAAGAGACCCAGTACTTC
TRBJ1-1 | TRBD1 | TRBV11-2 | NA | 15 | CASGRQGGGDTEAFF | TGTGCCAGCGGACGACAGGGCGGGGGGGACACTGAAGCTTTCTTT
TRBJ1-1 | TRBD1 | TRBV5-1 | NA | 14 | CASSVGQLNTEAFF | TGCGCCAGCAGCGTGGGACAGTTGAACACTGAAGCTTTCTTT